This is a list of T cell receptor beta chains from one sample in a study of blood T cell repertoires in COVID-19. The assay was immunoSEQ multiplex PCR, and TCRdb's table has in-frame clones only and misses some. In the table there are more than 400,000 clones, approximately 85% of which are singletons. What was sequenced was peripheral blood. These receptors were obtained from a human donor in a cohort sampled during active COVID-19. CDR3s include the opening cysteine and the closing phenylalanine or tryptophan. A D gene is named only where the DNA matches it firmly. The listing skips clone size in some rows; elsewhere it reads once, few, many or a size class.

CDR3nt	CDR3aa	v_gene	j_gene	d_gene	abundance
TGCGCCAGCAGTGAATACCGCACAGTTTGGATAACCACAGATACGCAGTATTTT	CASSEYRTVWITTDTQYF	TRBV10-1	TRBJ2-3	NA	once
TGTGCCAGCAGCTTCGGTGGCGGACACTACGAGCAGTACTTC	CASSFGGGHYEQYF	TRBV5-5	TRBJ2-7	NA	NA
TGTGCCAGCAGCCCATCCGCGGGGCAGGGCGCTGAAGCTTTCTTT	CASSPSAGQGAEAFF	TRBV9	TRBJ1-1	NA	NA
TGTGCCAGCAGCTTAGCTGCTGCGTGGCGGGGGCAGCCCCAGCATTTT	CASSLAAAWRGQPQHF	TRBV7-2	TRBJ1-5	NA	NA
TGTGCCAGCAGTTTACAGGGAGGGACCACTGAAGCTTTCTTT	CASSLQGGTTEAFF	TRBV27	TRBJ1-1	NA	once
TGTGCCAGCAGCTTTTCTGGCCAGATTCCAGATACGCAGTATTTT	CASSFSGQIPDTQYF	TRBV4-2	TRBJ2-3	NA	NA
TGTGCCAGCAGGACACCGGGACTAGCTAGTTCCGAGCAGTACTTC	CASRTPGLASSEQYF	TRBV11-2	TRBJ2-7	TRBD2	NA
TGTGCCAGCAATGACGGACAGGGGAATCAGCCCCAGCATTTT	CASNDGQGNQPQHF	TRBV9	TRBJ1-5	TRBD1	NA
TGTGCCAGCTCACTAGGACATAAGGAGACCCAGTACTTC	CASSLGHKETQYF	TRBV18	TRBJ2-5	NA	NA
TGTGCCTGGACGGTAGGGGGCTTAGCTGGAAACACCATATATTTT	CAWTVGGLAGNTIYF	TRBV30	TRBJ1-3	TRBD1	NA
TGTGCCAGCAGGGGGCCTGACAGGGTTTCTTATGGCTACACCTTC	CASRGPDRVSYGYTF	TRBV25-1	TRBJ1-2	TRBD1	NA
TGTGCCACCAGCCCTGGGGGGGCGGGAGGGCCAGTTTTCACAGATACGCAGTATTTT	CATSPGGAGGPVFTDTQYF	TRBV24-1	TRBJ2-3	TRBD2	NA
TGTGCCAGCAGCGCATCCGGGACAGGCTTGTTTTTT	CASSASGTGLFF	TRBV21-1	TRBJ1-4	NA	NA
TGTGCCAGCAGTCAAGACAGGGTCCACTTC	CASSQDRVHF	TRBV6-6	TRBJ1-2	TRBD1	NA
TGTGCCAGCAGCCAAGGGGCTTTTCCCTACGAGCAGTACTTC	CASSQGAFPYEQYF	TRBV3-1/TRBV3-2	TRBJ2-7	NA	NA
TGTGCCAGCAGCTCCGGGACAGCCGTCTACGAGCAGTACTTC	CASSSGTAVYEQYF	TRBV7-9	TRBJ2-7	TRBD1	NA
TGTGCCAGCAGCTCCCGGGTCATGGACATTCAGTACTTC	CASSSRVMDIQYF	TRBV11-2	TRBJ2-4	NA	NA
TGTGCCAGCAGCTTAACTTACGCGGTCAAGCGGGAGGCCCAGTACTTC	CASSLTYAVKREAQYF	TRBV7-8	TRBJ2-5	TRBD2	few
TGTGCCAGCAGTTACTCTTGGACAGGGTTCGGTGAAGCTTTCTTT	CASSYSWTGFGEAFF	TRBV6-2/TRBV6-3	TRBJ1-1	TRBD1	NA
TGTGCCAGCAGCTTGACAGGTTCCTATGGCTACACCTTC	CASSLTGSYGYTF	TRBV5-4	TRBJ1-2	NA	NA
TGTGCCAGCTCACAGCTAGCGGGGCCCGTCCCGGATACGCAGTATTTT	CASSQLAGPVPDTQYF	TRBV18	TRBJ2-3	TRBD2	NA
TGTGCCAGCAGCCTCTTTGTCGGCAATCAGCCCCAGCATTTT	CASSLFVGNQPQHF	TRBV4-2	TRBJ1-5	NA	NA
TGTGCCAGCAGTGCCGGGACTAGCGGGCCTTGGGGCACAGATACGCAGTATTTT	CASSAGTSGPWGTDTQYF	TRBV25-1	TRBJ2-3	TRBD2	NA
TGTGCCAGCAGTCTGGGGTTGGCTAGCGGGACGAGCACAGATACGCAGTATTTT	CASSLGLASGTSTDTQYF	TRBV6-2/TRBV6-3	TRBJ2-3	TRBD2	NA
TGTGCCAGCACCCCTGGGGGAGGACTCAGCTATGGCTACACCTTC	CASTPGGGLSYGYTF	TRBV7-2	TRBJ1-2	NA	once